Following are 7 T cell receptor beta chains from one sample sequenced in a study of T cells expressing NK-cell markers. TCRdb re-called the 5' RACE reads and catalogs CDR3 proteins one per entry, DNA excluded. The sample table sets out roughly 300,000 distinct CDR3 sequences. The sample taken for sequencing was blood T cells: a sorted CD56 or NKG2C T cell subset, CD4+ or CD8+ T cells, or bulk PBMC T cells (not recorded which). The origin of the receptors is a woman between 18 and 70 years old in good health.

The chain carries TRBV5-6 and TRBJ2-1; TCRdb reports TRBD1, a call that lacks DNA to check it against. Germline lookup yields CDR1 SGHDT and CDR2 YYEEEE. CDR3 length equals 16 residues. The CDR3 is CASSSSGRTVYNEQFF.

The rearrangement links TRBV7-2 to TRBJ2-1; as DNA is missing, the TRBD1 call by TCRdb cannot be tested. The CDR3 has 16 residues. The germline V gene has CDR1 SGHTA and CDR2 FQGNSA. The CDR3 is CASSPRGGQPYNEQFF.

V is TRBV28 and J is TRBJ2-7; TCRdb lists TRBD1, though no DNA is available to test this call. The CDR3 contains 15 residues. Germline CDR1 is MDHEN and CDR2 is SYDVKM. The CDR3 is CASSPGTGHSYEQYF.

The rearrangement uses TRBV9 and TRBJ1-4; TCRdb designates TRBD1, a call that cannot be tested without DNA. Germline V lookup: CDR1 SGDLS, CDR2 YYNGEE. The CDR3 runs to 15 residues. The CDR3 region is CASSFMTGGSEKLFF.

The CDR3 sequence is CASSTIAGGPYEQYF. V usage is TRBV28 and J usage is TRBJ2-7; TCRdb proposes TRBD2, but this gene call is untestable without DNA. The CDR3 covers 15 residues. Germline V gene data show CDR1 as MDHEN and CDR2 as SYDVKM. Variable domain in full (rest from reference TRBV28 and TRBJ2-7): DVKVTQSSRYLVKRTGEKVFLECVQDMDHENMFWYRQDPGLGLRLIYFSYDVKMKEKGDIPEGYSVSREKKERFSLILESASTNQTSMYLCASSTIAGGPYEQYFGPGTRLTVT.

V gene TRBV4-1 combines with J gene TRBJ2-2; checking the TCRdb D call of TRBD1 is not possible without DNA. This CDR3 has 16 amino acids. Germline loops: CDR1 MGHRA, CDR2 YSYEKL. The CDR3 sequence is CASSLGQSTNTGELFF.

The chain joins TRBV12-3 or TRBV12-4 to TRBJ1-5; the D call of TRBD1 rests on TCRdb alone, since no DNA is present to check it. The CDR3 runs 15 residues. This CDR3 is CASSLSGAGNQPQHF.